The table lists the clone carrying this T cell receptor beta chain with many counts. Its antigen is as yet unknown. This record belongs to a study of T cells in Graves' hyperthyroidism and ophthalmopathy. Study results and limitations: Blood held most thyroid clonotypes expanded above 0.001 frequency. Using 13 V-J features, a model discriminated ophthalmopathy from stable hyperthyroidism.

Diagnosis relied on clinical symptoms, serum thyroxine and TRAb, thyroid ultrasound and orbital computed tomography. The germline CDR1 and CDR2 sequences are MDHEN and SYDVKM. Trimming removed 4 bases at V and 5 bases at J, with 6 bases between. The CDR3 is 13 residues long. Amplification yielded TCR beta CDR3 regions, with RNA transcripts as the source. An initial round of RT-PCR targeting the TCR CDR3 relied on the HTBI primer set. TCRdb reprocessed the multiplex PCR reads with MiXCR, giving one entry per CDR3 protein. Found here are about 260,000 distinct CDR3 sequences, about 16% of them singletons; the top ten hold around 28%.

This clonotype was sampled from a woman aged 18-29 years with Graves' ophthalmopathy. The sample consisted of blood. The chain couples TRBV28 to TRBJ1-6, with D unresolved. The DNA of the CDR3 is TGTGCCAGCAGTTGGGGAAATAATTCACCCCTCCACTTT. Amino acid sequence: CASSWGNNSPLHF. Full variable domain (remainder filled in from reference TRBV28 and TRBJ1-6): DVKVTQSSRYLVKRTGEKVFLECVQDMDHENMFWYRQDPGLGLRLIYFSYDVKMKEKGDIPEGYSVSREKKERFSLILESASTNQTSMYLCASSWGNNSPLHFGNGTRLTVT.